The text below deals with one T cell receptor (beta chain). V was trimmed by 1 base and J by 4 bases, leaving 11 bases between them. CDR3 length: 15 amino acids. Germline CDR1 is MNHNS and CDR2 is SASEGT. Authors' processing steps: Estimates of nucleated cell counts were drawn from the amplification of reference gene primers. The assay was immunoSEQ multiplex PCR, and TCRdb's table has in-frame clones only and misses some. V, J and clone size derive from that table, while D and trimming were established from the DNA sequence. Here the sample spans fewer than 150,000 clones, 85% being singletons. This sample is part of a study of blood T cell repertoires in COVID-19. Study summary: Acute-phase and convalescent COVID-19 samples originated in the United States, Italy and Spain. The analysed material was cDNA or gDNA that came from T cells, B-cell-depleted T cells, or PBMCs.

This TCR derives from a human donor in a cohort sampled during active COVID-19. Sequenced: peripheral blood. V is TRBV6-1 and J is TRBJ2-1; D gene ambiguous. The CDR3 reads CASSEEAGRYNEQFF. CDR3 DNA: TGTGCCAGCAGTGAAGAGGCAGGCAGGTACAATGAGCAGTTCTTC.